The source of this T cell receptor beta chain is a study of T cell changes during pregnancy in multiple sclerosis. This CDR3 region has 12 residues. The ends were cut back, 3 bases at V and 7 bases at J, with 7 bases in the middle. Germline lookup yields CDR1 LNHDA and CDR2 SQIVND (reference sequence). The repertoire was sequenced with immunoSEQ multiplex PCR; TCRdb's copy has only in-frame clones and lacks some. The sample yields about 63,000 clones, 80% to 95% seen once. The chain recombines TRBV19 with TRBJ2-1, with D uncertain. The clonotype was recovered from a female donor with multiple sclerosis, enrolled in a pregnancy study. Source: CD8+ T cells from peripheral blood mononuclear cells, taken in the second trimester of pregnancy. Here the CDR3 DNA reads TGTGCCAGTAGTATTATATCGAATGAGCAGTTCTTC. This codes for CASSIISNEQFF.